The clone carrying this TCR beta chain was seen only a few times. Expressed TCRB transcripts were sequenced because the isolated RNA had all been reverse transcribed beforehand. Here immunoSEQ multiplex PCR was the method, and the copy in TCRdb shows in-frame clones only, minus some. This table holds about 330,000 clones, approximately 10% found once. The germline CDR1 and CDR2 sequences are MNHEY and SVGAGI. The V end was cut by 6 bases, the J end by 3 bases, with 15 bases between. CDR3 length equals 14 residues. The sample comes from a study of beta chain features in type 1 diabetes. This TCR was recovered from a young woman in good health. Sample: naive CD4+ T cells from blood. The chain has TRBV6-5 and TRBJ2-7, with D possibly matching TRBD1 (5 bases). CDR3 sequence reads: CASRQRQLYYEQYF. The CDR3 DNA is TGTGCCAGCAGACAACGACAGCTATACTACGAGCAGTACTTC.